Sequencing of this T cell receptor (beta chain) was carried out in a study of T cells after yellow fever vaccination. TCRdb independently ran MiXCR on the 5' RACE reads; one entry per CDR3 protein. The table shows more than 250,000 distinct CDR3 sequences, with around 6.8% occurring only once. This clonotype has at least ten counts. Its antigen is unknown. Trimming cost V 4 bases and J 6 bases; bases outside gene matches: 10. The CDR3 loop spans 16 amino acids. Study outcomes and limitations: Contamination by abundant bulk-population clonotypes could be present in FACS-sorted repertoires.

The input for sequencing was PBMCs, taken roughly seven weeks after the first yellow fever vaccination. This chain joins TRBV12-3 or TRBV12-4 and TRBJ1-5; 9 nucleotides line up with TRBD1. The receptor's source is a man aged 18-30 years who received the YFV17D yellow fever vaccine. CDR3 DNA: TGTGCCAGCAGTTCCGCCGGGACAGGGTTTGGTCAGCCCCAGCATTTT. It yields the protein CASSSAGTGFGQPQHF.